This record covers a single TCR beta chain. As originally analysed: Nucleated cell counts were estimated from reference gene primer amplification. This table comes from immunoSEQ multiplex PCR, and its TCRdb copy is limited to in-frame clones, with some not included. Clonal size and the V and J genes are those of that table, whereas D and trimming came from the DNA. The sample lists roughly 100,000 clones, 87% occurring once. The data derive from a study of blood T cell repertoires in COVID-19. Overall study: Collection of acute and convalescent COVID-19 samples took place in the United States, Italy and Spain. T cells, B-cell-depleted T cells, or PBMCs supplied cDNA or gDNA.

J lost 6 bases, V lost 4 bases, and 12 bases had no gene match. The V gene's germline CDR1 is SGHRS and CDR2 YFSETQ. This CDR3 is 16 amino acids long. This chain joins TRBV5-1 and TRBJ1-2; TRBD1 matches 10 bases. The TCR originated in a woman in her fifties or sixties with COVID-19, enrolled during active disease. Specimen: peripheral blood. The CDR3 protein is CASSRLERDRGHGYTF. The CDR3 DNA is TGCGCCAGCAGCCGCCTTGAACGGGACAGGGGACATGGCTACACCTTC.